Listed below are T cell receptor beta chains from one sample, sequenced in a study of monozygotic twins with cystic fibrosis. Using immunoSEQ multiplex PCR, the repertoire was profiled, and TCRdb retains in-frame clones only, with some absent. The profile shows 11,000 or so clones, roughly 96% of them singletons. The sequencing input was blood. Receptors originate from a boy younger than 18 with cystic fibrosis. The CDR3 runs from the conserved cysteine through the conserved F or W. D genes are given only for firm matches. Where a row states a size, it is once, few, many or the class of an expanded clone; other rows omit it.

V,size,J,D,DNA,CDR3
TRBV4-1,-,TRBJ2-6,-,TGCGCCAGCAGCCAAGTATTCGCCACTGGGGCCAACGTCCTGACTTTC,CASSQVFATGANVLTF
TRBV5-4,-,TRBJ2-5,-,TGTGCCAGCAGCTCCCGACAGGGACTTGAGGAGACCCAGTACTTC,CASSSRQGLEETQYF
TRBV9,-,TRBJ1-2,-,TGTGCCAGCTGGGGCTCTGGCTACACCTTC,CASWGSGYTF
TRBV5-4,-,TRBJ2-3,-,TGTGAGTGCGGAGCGGGACAAACAGATACGCAGTATTTT,CECGAGQTDTQYF
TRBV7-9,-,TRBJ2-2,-,TGTGCCAGCAGCTCCACTAGGGCCCCAGGGCGGAACACCGGGGAGCTGTTTTTT,CASSSTRAPGRNTGELFF
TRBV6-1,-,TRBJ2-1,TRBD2,TGTGCCAGCAGTGGCCGACTAGCGGGAGTCACGAATGAGCAGTTCTTC,CASSGRLAGVTNEQFF
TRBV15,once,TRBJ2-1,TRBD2,TGTGCCACCAGCAGAGTCTACGGACTAGCGTCCGACAATGAGCAGTTCTTC,CATSRVYGLASDNEQFF
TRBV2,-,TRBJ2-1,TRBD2,TGTGCCAGCAGTGTCGGACTAGCTGGGAATGAGCAGTTCTTC,CASSVGLAGNEQFF
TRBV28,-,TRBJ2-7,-,TGTGCCAGCAGCCCTAGGGATTCCTCCTACGAGCAGTACTTC,CASSPRDSSYEQYF
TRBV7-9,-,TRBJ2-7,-,TGTGCCAGCAGCCTCGGTGGGGGGGCTTCTTCCTACGAGCAGTACTTC,CASSLGGGASSYEQYF
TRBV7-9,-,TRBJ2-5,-,TGTGCCAGCAGTCCCCGGGGTCCCGAGACCCAGTACTTC,CASSPRGPETQYF
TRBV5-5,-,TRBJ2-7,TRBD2,TGTGCCAGCAGCTGGGGACTAGCGGAGCGATTCTACGAGCAGTACTTC,CASSWGLAERFYEQYF
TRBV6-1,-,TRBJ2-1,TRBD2,TGTGCCAGCAGTGCGGGACTAGCGGGAGGAAGTGAGCAGTTCTTC,CASSAGLAGGSEQFF
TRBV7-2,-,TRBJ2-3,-,TGTGCCAGCAGCTCCTTGACTAGATCAGATACGCAGTATTTT,CASSSLTRSDTQYF
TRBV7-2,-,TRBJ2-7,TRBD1,TGTGCCAGCAGCTTGTGGGGACAGGACCACGAGCAGTACTTC,CASSLWGQDHEQYF
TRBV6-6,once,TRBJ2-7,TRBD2,TGTGCCACCGGGAGGGGGGCAAGGTACGAGCAGTACTTC,CATGRGARYEQYF
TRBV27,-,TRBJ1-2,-,TGTGCCAGCAGCCCCACAGTTAACTATGGCTACACCTTC,CASSPTVNYGYTF
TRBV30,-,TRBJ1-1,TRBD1,TGTGCCTGGGGGGGACAGGGTTACGGCAGAAACACTGAAGCTTTCTTT,CAWGGQGYGRNTEAFF
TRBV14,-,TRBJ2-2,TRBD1,TGTGCCAGCAGCCCGGGACAGTACACCGGGGAGCTGTTTTTT,CASSPGQYTGELFF
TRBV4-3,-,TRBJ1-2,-,TGCGCCAGCAGCCAAGACTGGGCCGATAACTATGGCTACACCTTC,CASSQDWADNYGYTF
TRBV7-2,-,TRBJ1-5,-,TGTGCCAGCAGCTTAGCGCCGGACAACAATCAGCCCCAGCATTTT,CASSLAPDNNQPQHF
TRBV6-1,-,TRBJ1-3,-,TGTGCCAGCAGTGCCGACCCTGGAAACACCATATATTTT,CASSADPGNTIYF
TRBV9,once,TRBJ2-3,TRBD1,TGTGCCAGCAGCGTAGTCAGGGGGTCAGATACGCAGTATTTT,CASSVVRGSDTQYF
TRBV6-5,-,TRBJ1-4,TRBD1,TGTGCCAGCTCCCGGGACAGAAATGAAAAACTGTTTTTT,CASSRDRNEKLFF
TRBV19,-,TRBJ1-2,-,TGTGCCAGTAGTATTTCTCCTCCCTATGGCTACACCTTC,CASSISPPYGYTF
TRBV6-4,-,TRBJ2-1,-,TGTGCCAGCAGCCCCCAGGGGGGGTCACTGAATGAGCAGTTCTTC,CASSPQGGSLNEQFF
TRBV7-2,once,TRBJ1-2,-,TGTGCCAGCAGCTTCTGGGCAGGGAGCGATGGCTACACCTTC,CASSFWAGSDGYTF
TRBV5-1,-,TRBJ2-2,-,TGCGCCAGTAGTGACTTTCGCCAGGGAACCGCCGGGGAGCTGTTTTTT,CASSDFRQGTAGELFF
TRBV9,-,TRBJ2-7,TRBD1,TGTGCCAGCAGCGTAGGCGACAGGGACCACGAGCAGTACTTC,CASSVGDRDHEQYF
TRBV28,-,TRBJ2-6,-,TGTGCCAGCAGTCACGACAGCTCTGGGGCCAACGTCCTGACTTTC,CASSHDSSGANVLTF
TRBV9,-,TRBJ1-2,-,TGTGCCAGCGCGACACTCAACCGACCGGGCTATGGCTACACCTTC,CASATLNRPGYGYTF
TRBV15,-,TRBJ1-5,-,TGTGCCACCAGCGCGGAAAGCCAGGGTTGGGGCAATCAGCCCCAGCATTTT,CATSAESQGWGNQPQHF
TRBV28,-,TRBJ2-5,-,TGTGCCAGCAGTTTCGGGACCACATTAGGGACCCAGTACTTC,CASSFGTTLGTQYF
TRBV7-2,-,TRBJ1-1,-,TGTGCCAGCAGCTGGGGCCTGAACACTGAAGCTTTCTTT,CASSWGLNTEAFF
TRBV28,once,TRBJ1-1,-,TGTGCCAGCAGTTTTCCCCAGGGCACTGAAGCTTTCTTT,CASSFPQGTEAFF
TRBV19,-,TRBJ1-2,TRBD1,TGTGCCAGTAGGGCAGGGACAGGGGCATCGGAGGAAAGGGGCTACACCTTC,CASRAGTGASEERGYTF
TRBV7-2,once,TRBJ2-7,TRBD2,TGTGCCAGCAGCTTCATGCGGGGGAGCTCCTACGAGCAGTACTTC,CASSFMRGSSYEQYF
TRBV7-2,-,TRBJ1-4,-,TGTGCCAGCAGCTTCAGTGAAAAACTGTTTTTT,CASSFSEKLFF
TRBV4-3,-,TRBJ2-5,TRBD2,TGCGCCAGCAGCCAAGATTGGCTAGCGGGAATCGCCGGGGTGACCCAGTACTTC,CASSQDWLAGIAGVTQYF
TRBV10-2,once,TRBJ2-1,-,TGCGCCAGCAGTTTAGACAATGAGCAGTTCTTC,CASSLDNEQFF
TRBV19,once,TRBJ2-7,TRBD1,TGTGCCAGTAGATCTAAAACCGGGACAGGATTCTACGAGCAGTACTTC,CASRSKTGTGFYEQYF
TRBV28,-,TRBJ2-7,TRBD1,TGTGCCAGCAGATACAGCCCGGGACAGGGTTACGAGCAGTACTTC,CASRYSPGQGYEQYF
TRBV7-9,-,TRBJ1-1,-,TGTGCCAGCAGCTCAAGGCAAGGGTATGACGGGGAAGCTTTCTTT,CASSSRQGYDGEAFF
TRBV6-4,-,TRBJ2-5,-,TGTGCCAGCAGTGAGCGCAGGGGCTTCCAAGAGACCCAGTACTTC,CASSERRGFQETQYF
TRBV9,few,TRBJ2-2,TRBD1,TGTGCCAGCAGCGGGCTCGGGACAGGAACGAACACCGGGGAGCTGTTTTTT,CASSGLGTGTNTGELFF
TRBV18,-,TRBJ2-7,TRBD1,TGTGCCAGCTCAGAGACAGGGTCTGCTCAGTACAAGCAGTACTTC,CASSETGSAQYKQYF